This T cell receptor (beta chain) came from a study of CD8 T cells in ankylosing spondylitis. Study observations and caveats: The clones that were linked to disease were reported to be significantly enriched in matched synovial fluid samples from ankylosing spondylitis patients. Fewer than 10 highly homologous variants formed a TCR beta motif that appeared characteristic of ankylosing spondylitis blood. Previously reported in reactive arthritis synovial fluid and blood were some of the motif variants.

This clonotype was picked up many times. Antigen specificity is unknown. Trimming stripped 0 bases from V and 2 bases from J, with 10 bases between. CDR3 length equals 15 residues. Germline lookup yields CDR1 MNHEY and CDR2 SMNVEV (reference sequence). TCRdb passed the 5' RACE reads through MiXCR, listing each CDR3 protein once. The sample has about 240,000 distinct CDR3 sequences; approximately 8% are singletons. This chain links TRBV27 with TRBJ2-5; D is unresolved. The clonotype comes from a female donor with ankylosing spondylitis or in good health (not recorded which). Sample: blood, either unsorted or a sorted T cell fraction (not recorded which). This chain's CDR3 is CASSLSTATQETQYF. DNA of the CDR3: TGTGCCAGCAGTTTATCTACAGCGACGCAAGAGACCCAGTACTTC.